This T cell receptor beta chain was retrieved from a study of blood T cells in healthy people across ages (dated by TCRdb to between 2014 and 2017). For the wider study: In model experiments, template switching captured about one uniquely barcoded TCR beta cDNA molecule for every two T cells. To track age-related changes in TCR beta repertoire diversity, the study relied on deep sequencing normalized with unique cDNA molecular identifiers. Four age groups were formed from the donors: young (average 16 years), middle-aged (around 40), aged (about 68) and long-lived (82). Donors of different ages were randomly distributed across sequencing lanes to avoid experimental bias. For two donors (one aged 18 to 29 and one aged 80 or older), the study analyzed two additional independent replicas of 1 million unique cDNA reads from the same blood draw.

The donors were roughly 40 Caucasian individuals from Russia, aged 6 to 90 years, who were systemically healthy. Each donor gave roughly 9.5 milliliters of peripheral blood, collected into EDTA-treated Vacutainer tubes. Ficoll-Paque density-gradient centrifugation was used to isolate PBMCs, with at least 7 million obtained per sample. Total RNA, at least 5 micrograms per sample, was extracted from PBMCs with Trizol reagent. For every donor, an aliquot of PBMCs went through flow cytometry to measure the percentages of naive CD45RAhigh/CD27high T cells. Reading the germline V gene gives CDR1 SGHRS and CDR2 YFSETQ. Relative to germline, V is 0 bases shorter and J is 8 bases shorter, with 10 bases between their ends. The CDR3 measures 13 amino acids from cysteine to phenylalanine. CDR3 DNA is the only sequence kept; it has 39 bases, read in frame from the first base. This clonotype was detected only a few times. Its recognized antigen is unknown. No quality values exist for individual bases; no much larger clone is one base distant.

What the research found in general, with its limitations: Donor CMV infection status was unknown, potentially confounding age-related changes in expanded clonotypes. Since profiling was done on bulk unsorted PBMCs, naive and antigen-experienced compartments could not be conclusively compared. Observed TCR beta diversity correlated strongly with the percentage of naive T cells measured by flow cytometry. Observed TCR beta diversity per million T cells fell roughly linearly with age, and a significant reduction was already apparent by age about 36. Estimates of total diversity based on one million sequenced T cells were regarded as lower bounds and as underestimates. Compared with the aged group, the long-lived group had more naive CD4+ T cells, fewer expanded clones and increased TCR diversity, a pattern suggesting age selection.

The library relied on 5' RACE. Sequencing was carried out with an Illumina HiSeq 2500. The second PCR ran for about 7 to 11 cycles and used a J-beta primer mix along with a sample-barcoded 5' primer. A template-switch 5' adaptor carrying 12 random nucleotides introduced a unique molecular identifier onto each TCR beta cDNA molecule. Each sample yielded at least 3 million CDR3-containing paired-end reads. The Mint cDNA synthesis kit, primed by a TRBC-specific oligonucleotide, was used to synthesize first-strand cDNA from all RNA. Following uracil-DNA glycosylase treatment, a first 18-cycle PCR with universal primers M1SS and BC2_uni_R was performed on all cDNA. The original pipeline was this. Normalization of each sample was performed by random selection of 1 million high-quality reads, each carrying a distinct molecular identifier. Reads sharing molecular identifiers were discarded rather than binned into consensus sequences. MiTCR, run with a Q25 quality threshold and the strictest error-elimination algorithm, handled CDR3 identification, clonotype clustering and error correction. A nonparametric unseen species model using Euler transformation provided a lower-bound estimate of total TCR beta diversity. Using fastp trimming at Q25 and MiXCR clonotype assembly, TCRdb reanalyzed the public sequencing data and kept in-frame beta chains. CDR3 protein sequences are deduplicated, and each keeps its most common genes and DNA. The authors' filters were not applied to this entry. In all, the sample holds 700,000 to 950,000 distinct CDR3 sequences, and over 45% of those were seen once. Of the sample, roughly 22% is held by the ten largest clones.

The chain was built from TRBV5-1 and TRBJ2-3; a confident D gene designation cannot be given. The receptor was derived from a man between 25 and 39 years old in good health. Sequenced input: blood. This receptor has the CDR3 CASSLGPAGTQYF. The DNA sequence reads TGCGCCAGCAGCTTGGGTCCCGCCGGTACGCAGTATTTT.